This T cell receptor beta chain was recovered during a study of blood T cells in healthy people across ages. Study summary: Through template switching, about one barcoded beta molecule was captured per two T cells, as measured in model experiments.

The CDR3 is 17 amino acids. The J segment lost 1 base and the V segment lost 3 bases, leaving 11 bases of the junction unmatched. Primers used in a second PCR of about 7 to 12 cycles were a sample-barcoded 5' primer and a J-beta primer mix. TCRdb processed the 5' RACE reads anew with MiXCR; each CDR3 protein has one entry. The table records some 800,000 distinct CDR3 sequences, approximately 44% of them present only once. This clonotype was sampled from a man in his 60s in good health. The rearrangement links TRBV12-3 or TRBV12-4 to TRBJ1-2; 7 bases map to TRBD1. Sequences were obtained from blood. The CDR3 DNA is TGTGCCAGCAGTTTTCCCCAGGGGGTAAGAGGTAACTATGGCTACACCTTC. This codes for CASSFPQGVRGNYGYTF.